The next 3 T cell receptor beta chains were all read from a single sample in a study of cytomegalovirus exposure and HLA in healthy donors. PCR involved 60 Vbeta and 13 Jbeta primers. TCRdb's copy holds only in-frame clones and misses some; the assay was immunoSEQ multiplex PCR. The sample carries about 170,000 clones, roughly 88% recorded once. Input material: PBMCs. These receptors all come from a boy between 2 and 15 years old in good health and CMV-seronegative.

V is TRBV27 and J is TRBJ2-1; 12 bases align to TRBD2. Germline V gene lookup returns CDR1 MNHEY and CDR2 SMNVEV (reference sequence). V was pared by 5 bases and J by 2 bases, with 7 bases of the junction left unmatched. The CDR3 consists of 17 residues. In DNA, the CDR3 is TGTGCCAGCAGTACTCCCCGACTAGCGGGAGCCTACAATGAGCAGTTCTTC. Protein product: CASSTPRLAGAYNEQFF.

As DNA, the CDR3 is TGTGCCAGCAGCTTGGACCGCGGGTACGAGCAGTACTTC. Its translation: CASSLDRGYEQYF. The genes are TRBV5-4 and TRBJ2-7, with D maybe TRBD2 (5 bases). CDR3 length: 13 amino acids. With 0 bases removed from V and 4 bases from J, the gap between germline ends came to 8 bases. Germline V gene lookup returns CDR1 SGHNT and CDR2 YYREEE (reference sequence).

The V call is TRBV5-1, the J call TRBJ2-2; perhaps TRBD1 as D (6 bases). The CDR3 length is 16 residues. Trimming removed 0 bases at V and 1 base at J, with 10 bases between. Germline V lookup: CDR1 SGHRS, CDR2 YFSETQ. CDR3 in amino acids: CASSLGPTGNTGELFF. The CDR3 DNA reads TGCGCCAGCAGCTTGGGGCCGACAGGGAACACCGGGGAGCTGTTTTTT.